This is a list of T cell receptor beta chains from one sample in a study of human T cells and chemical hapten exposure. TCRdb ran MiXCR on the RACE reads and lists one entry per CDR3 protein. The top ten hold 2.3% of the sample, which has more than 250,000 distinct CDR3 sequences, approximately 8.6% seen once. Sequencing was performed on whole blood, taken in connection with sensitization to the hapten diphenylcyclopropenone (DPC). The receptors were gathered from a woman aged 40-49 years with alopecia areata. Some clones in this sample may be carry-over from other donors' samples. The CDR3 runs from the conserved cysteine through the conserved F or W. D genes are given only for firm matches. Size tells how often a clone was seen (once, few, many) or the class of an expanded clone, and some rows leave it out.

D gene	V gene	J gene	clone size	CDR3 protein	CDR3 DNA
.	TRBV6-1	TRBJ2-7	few	CASSEEMGSYEQYF	TGTGCCAGCAGTGAGGAGATGGGGTCCTACGAGCAGTACTTC
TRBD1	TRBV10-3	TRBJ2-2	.	CAISESTGTGELFF	TGTGCCATCAGTGAGTCGACAGGGACCGGGGAGCTGTTTTTT
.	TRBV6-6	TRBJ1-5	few	CASSSSGQQPQHF	TGTGCCAGCAGCTCCTCGGGCCAGCAGCCCCAGCATTTT
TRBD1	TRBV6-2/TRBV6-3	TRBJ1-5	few	CASSYDPRGQPQHF	TGTGCCAGCAGTTACGACCCCAGGGGGCAGCCCCAGCATTTT
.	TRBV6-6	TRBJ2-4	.	CASSYSRRGAKNIQYF	TGTGCCAGCAGTTACTCGCGCCGGGGAGCCAAAAACATTCAGTACTTC
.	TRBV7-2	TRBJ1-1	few	CASSQLDNTEAFF	TGTGCCAGCAGCCAGTTGGACAACACTGAAGCTTTCTTT
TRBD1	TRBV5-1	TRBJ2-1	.	CASSLTAGTGYNEQFF	TGCGCCAGCAGCTTGACGGCCGGGACAGGGTACAATGAGCAGTTCTTC
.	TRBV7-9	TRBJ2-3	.	CASSPEADTQYF	TGTGCCAGCAGCCCCGAAGCAGATACGCAGTATTTT
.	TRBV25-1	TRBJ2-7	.	CASSEENISYEQYF	TGTGCCAGCAGTGAGGAGAACATCTCCTACGAGCAGTACTTC
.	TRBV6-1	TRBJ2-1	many	CASSEPGVSYNEQFF	TGTGCCAGCAGTGAGCCAGGTGTTTCCTACAATGAGCAGTTCTTC
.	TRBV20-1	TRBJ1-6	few	CSVKPGGLASSYNSPLHF	TGCAGTGTAAAACCGGGGGGGCTGGCATCGTCCTATAATTCACCCCTCCACTTT
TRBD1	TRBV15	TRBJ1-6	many	CATSRAQGENSPLHF	TGTGCCACCAGCAGAGCACAGGGGGAAAATTCACCCCTCCACTTT
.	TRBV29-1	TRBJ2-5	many	CSVPGQETQYF	TGCAGCGTTCCTGGGCAAGAGACCCAGTACTTC
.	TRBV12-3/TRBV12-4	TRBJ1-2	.	CASSWTAGYTF	TGTGCCAGCAGCTGGACGGCCGGCTACACCTTC
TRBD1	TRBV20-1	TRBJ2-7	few	CSARQQTGAYEQYF	TGCAGTGCTCGACAGCAGACAGGGGCCTACGAGCAGTACTTC
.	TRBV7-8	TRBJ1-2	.	CASSGLLMGGYTF	TGTGCCAGCTCGGGACTTCTAATGGGTGGCTACACCTTC
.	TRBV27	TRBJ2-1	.	CASSLNLLNDEQFF	TGTGCCAGCAGTTTAAACCTCCTAAACGATGAGCAGTTCTTC
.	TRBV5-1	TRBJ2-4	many	CASSSGRAKNIQYF	TGCGCCAGCAGCTCCGGGAGAGCCAAAAACATTCAGTACTTC
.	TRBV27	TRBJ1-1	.	CASSSPPQGMNTEAFF	TGTGCCAGCAGTTCCCCACCCCAGGGGATGAACACTGAAGCTTTCTTT
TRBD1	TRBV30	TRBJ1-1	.	CAWGDTGGNTEAFF	TGTGCCTGGGGAGATACAGGGGGCAACACTGAAGCTTTCTTT
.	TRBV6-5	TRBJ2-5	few	CASSYTGGMKETQYF	TGTGCCAGCAGTTACACAGGTGGGATGAAAGAGACCCAGTACTTC
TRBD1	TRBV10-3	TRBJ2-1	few	CAISGYRGRDEQFF	TGTGCCATCAGTGGCTACAGGGGGCGCGATGAGCAGTTCTTC
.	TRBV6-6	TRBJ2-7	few	CASSYGQNSEEQYF	TGTGCCAGCAGTTACGGGCAAAACAGTGAAGAGCAGTACTTC
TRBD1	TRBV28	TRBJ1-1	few	CASSGQGIQRAFF	TGTGCCAGCAGCGGACAGGGAATCCAAAGAGCTTTCTTT
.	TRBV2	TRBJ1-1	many	CASSAQGPTEAFF	TGTGCCAGCAGTGCCCAGGGGCCCACTGAAGCTTTCTTT
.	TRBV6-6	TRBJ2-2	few	CASRRQPESGELFF	TGTGCCAGCAGACGACAGCCCGAGTCTGGGGAGCTGTTTTTT
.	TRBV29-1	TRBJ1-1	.	CSVEDPWGVPEAFF	TGCAGCGTTGAAGATCCGTGGGGAGTCCCTGAAGCTTTCTTT
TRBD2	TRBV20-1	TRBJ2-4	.	CSARDPQGEREPESF	TGCAGTGCTAGAGATCCCCAGGGCGAGCGGGAGCCGGAGTCCTTC
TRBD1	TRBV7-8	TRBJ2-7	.	CASSSGTGPHYEQYF	TGTGCCAGCAGCTCCGGGACAGGGCCCCACTACGAGCAGTACTTC
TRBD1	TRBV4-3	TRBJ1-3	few	CVSSQDAGTDRSYF	TGCGTCAGCAGCCAAGATGCCGGGACAGACCGGTCATATTTT
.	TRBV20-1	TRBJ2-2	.	CSARTDANTGELFF	TGCAGTGCGAGGACGGACGCGAACACCGGGGAGCTGTTTTTT
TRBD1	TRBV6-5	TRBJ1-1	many	CASRHVNRGTEAFF	TGTGCCAGCAGACATGTCAACAGGGGCACTGAAGCTTTCTTT
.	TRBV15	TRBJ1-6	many	CATSRDNRDGPSPLHF	TGTGCCACCAGCAGAGATAATAGGGACGGGCCTTCACCCCTCCACTTT
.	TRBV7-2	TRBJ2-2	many	CASSLAPGELFF	TGTGCCAGCAGCCTAGCGCCCGGGGAGCTGTTTTTT
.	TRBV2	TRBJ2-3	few	CASSDRGQTSTDTQYF	TGTGCCAGCAGTGACAGAGGACAGACAAGCACAGATACGCAGTATTTT
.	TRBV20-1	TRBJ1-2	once	CSARDRSRGVYGYTF	TGCAGTGCTAGAGATCGTAGCAGAGGGGTCTATGGCTACACCTTC
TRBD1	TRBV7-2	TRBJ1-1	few	CASSLEGAGGAFF	TGTGCCAGCAGCTTAGAAGGGGCAGGGGGAGCTTTCTTT
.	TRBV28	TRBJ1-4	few	CASLSLRWGAGEKLFF	TGTGCCAGCCTCTCGTTGAGATGGGGGGCAGGGGAAAAACTGTTTTTT
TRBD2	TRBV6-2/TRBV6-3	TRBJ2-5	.	CASSYSTSGRASHLGETQYF	TGTGCCAGCAGTTACTCGACTAGCGGGAGGGCCTCGCATTTGGGAGAGACCCAGTACTTC
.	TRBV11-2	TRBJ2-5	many	CASSLGVGLETQYF	TGTGCCAGCAGCTTGGGAGTAGGTTTGGAGACCCAGTACTTC
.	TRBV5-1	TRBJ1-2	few	CASSLMTDHYTF	TGCGCCAGCAGCTTAATGACAGACCACTACACCTTC
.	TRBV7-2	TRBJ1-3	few	CASSLEVSPLGGTIYF	TGTGCCAGCAGCTTAGAAGTTTCGCCCCTCGGCGGCACCATATATTTT
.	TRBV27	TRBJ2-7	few	CASSLSSLSYEQYF	TGTGCCAGCAGTTTATCATCTCTTTCCTACGAGCAGTACTTC
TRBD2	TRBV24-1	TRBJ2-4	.	CATSDWTSGSDIQYF	TGTGCCACCAGTGATTGGACTAGCGGGAGTGACATTCAGTACTTC
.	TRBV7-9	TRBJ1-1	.	CATRGMNTEAFF	TGTGCCACAAGGGGGATGAACACTGAAGCTTTCTTT
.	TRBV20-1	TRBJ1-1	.	CSAVGSGATQRAFF	TGCAGTGCGGTAGGGTCGGGGGCGACCCAACGGGCTTTCTTT
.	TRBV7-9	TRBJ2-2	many	CASSLSNVAGELFF	TGTGCCAGCAGCCTCTCCAACGTGGCCGGGGAGCTGTTTTTT
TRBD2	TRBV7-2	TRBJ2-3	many	CASSLAGLGGSDTQYF	TGTGCCAGCAGCTTAGCGGGGCTGGGAGGGTCAGATACGCAGTATTTT
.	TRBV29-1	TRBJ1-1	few	CSVVGHLNTEAFF	TGCAGCGTTGTTGGACACCTGAACACTGAAGCTTTCTTT
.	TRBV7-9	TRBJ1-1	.	CASSSGQRGTEAFF	TGTGCCAGCAGCTCCGGACAGAGAGGCACTGAAGCTTTCTTT
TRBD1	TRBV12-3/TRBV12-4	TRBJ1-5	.	CASSLSVQGGQPQHF	TGTGCCAGCAGTTTATCCGTCCAGGGGGGCCAGCCCCAGCATTTT
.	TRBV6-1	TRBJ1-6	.	CASIPRGGKTLHF	TGTGCCAGCATCCCCCGGGGGGGGAAGACCCTCCACTTT
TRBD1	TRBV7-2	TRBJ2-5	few	CASSFVGQATETQYF	TGTGCCAGCAGCTTCGTGGGACAGGCCACGGAGACCCAGTACTTC
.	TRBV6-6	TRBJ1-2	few	CASSPSRIHTF	TGTGCCAGCAGCCCCTCCCGGATCCACACCTTC